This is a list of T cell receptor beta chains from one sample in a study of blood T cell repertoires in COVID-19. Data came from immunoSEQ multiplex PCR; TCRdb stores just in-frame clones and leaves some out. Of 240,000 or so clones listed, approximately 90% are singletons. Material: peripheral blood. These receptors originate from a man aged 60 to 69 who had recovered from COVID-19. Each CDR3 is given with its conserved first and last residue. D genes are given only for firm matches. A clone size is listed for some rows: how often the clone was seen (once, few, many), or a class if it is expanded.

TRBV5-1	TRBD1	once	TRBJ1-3	TGCGCCAGCAGCCAACAGGGGGCGCCGGGAAACACCATATATTTT	CASSQQGAPGNTIYF
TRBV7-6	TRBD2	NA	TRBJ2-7	TGTGCCAGCAGCTTAGATTGGGAGGGGCCTCATGATGCCTACGAGCAGTACTTC	CASSLDWEGPHDAYEQYF
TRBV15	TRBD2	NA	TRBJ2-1	TGTGCCACCAGCCGAAGCGGGGGGTTAGCCAATGAGCAGTTCTTC	CATSRSGGLANEQFF
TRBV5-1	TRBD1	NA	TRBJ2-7	TGCGCCAGCAGCTTGGGACAGGGGGCGGACGAGCAGTACTTC	CASSLGQGADEQYF
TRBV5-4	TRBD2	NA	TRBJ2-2	TGTGCCAGCAGGCCTGAGCGGGGGGGCACCGGGGAGCTGTTTTTT	CASRPERGGTGELFF
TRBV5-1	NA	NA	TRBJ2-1	TGCGCCAGCAGTCGGGACTTCGGCTCCTACAATGAGCAGTTCTTC	CASSRDFGSYNEQFF
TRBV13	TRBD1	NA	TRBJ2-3	TGTGCCAGCAGCGCCCGCAACAGGGGTGATACGCAGTATTTT	CASSARNRGDTQYF
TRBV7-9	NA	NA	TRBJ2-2	TGTGCCAGCACCTCACGCCCGGGATTTGACACCGGGGAGCTGTTTTTT	CASTSRPGFDTGELFF
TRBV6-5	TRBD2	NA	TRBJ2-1	TGTGCCAGCACTACCGGGGGACTAGGTTACAATGAGCAGTTCTTC	CASTTGGLGYNEQFF
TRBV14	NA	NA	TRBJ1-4	TGTGCCAGCAGCTACGCCCCAGGGGATAATGAAAAACTGTTTTTT	CASSYAPGDNEKLFF
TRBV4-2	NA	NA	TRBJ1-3	TGTGCCAGCAGTTCAGGACAGCCCTTCTCTGGAAACACCATATATTTT	CASSSGQPFSGNTIYF
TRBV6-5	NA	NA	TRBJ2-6	TGTGCCAGCAGGGCGGGTCCCGCTGGGGCCAACGTCCTGACTTTC	CASRAGPAGANVLTF
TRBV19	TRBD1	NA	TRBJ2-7	TGTGCCAGTAGTATACCCGGGACAGGGGAGTACGAGCAGTACTTC	CASSIPGTGEYEQYF
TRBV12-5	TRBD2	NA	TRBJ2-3	TGTGCTAGTGGCTCACGACTAGCGGTGGGTGCGCAGTATTTT	CASGSRLAVGAQYF
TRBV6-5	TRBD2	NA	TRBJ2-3	TGTGCCAGCAGTCGAACGACGGCGGGAGCAGATACGCAGTATTTT	CASSRTTAGADTQYF
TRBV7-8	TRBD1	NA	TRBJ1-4	TGTGCCAGCAGACAGGGGACAACTAATGAAAAACTGTTTTTT	CASRQGTTNEKLFF
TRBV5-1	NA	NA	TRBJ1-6	TGCGCCAGCAGCTTGGTGCCAGGGGCCCCAAATTCACCCCTCCACTTT	CASSLVPGAPNSPLHF
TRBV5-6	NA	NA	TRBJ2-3	TGTGCCAGCAGCTTTTTCGGGGGTAGCGAGATAGATACGCAGTATTTT	CASSFFGGSEIDTQYF
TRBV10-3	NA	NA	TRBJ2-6	TGTGCCATCAGAACAGACAGTGAGGCCAACGTCCTGACTTTC	CAIRTDSEANVLTF
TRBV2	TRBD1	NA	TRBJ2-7	TGTGCCACTCACCCGACAGGGACCTACGAGCAGTACTTC	CATHPTGTYEQYF
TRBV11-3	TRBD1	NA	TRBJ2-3	TGTGCCAGCAGCTTGGATGGGACAGGGGTGGATACGCAGTATTTT	CASSLDGTGVDTQYF
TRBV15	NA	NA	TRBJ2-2	TGTGCCACCAGCGCCCCGGGGGGCAGGGACTGGGAGCGAATCGGGGAGCTGTTTTTT	CATSAPGGRDWERIGELFF
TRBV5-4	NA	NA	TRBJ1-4	TGTGCCAGCAGCGATCTCGGGGGGGCAGGGGAAAAACTGTTTTTT	CASSDLGGAGEKLFF